The 9 T cell receptor beta chains below all came from one sample that was sequenced in a study of regulatory T cells in long-lasting Graves disease. The time point here: persistent/refractory GD, antithyroid drugs over 5 years with positive TRAb. After RNA was extracted from PBMCs, the TCR library was made from it. Library construction for TCR beta used iRepertoire HTBI primers and Arm-PCR of CDR3 regions. From the multiplex PCR reads, TCRdb called clonotypes with MiXCR, one entry per CDR3 protein. The repertoire holds fewer than 600,000 distinct CDR3 sequences, with 20% to 25% as singletons. The specimen was peripheral blood mononuclear cells (PBMCs), collected when the disease was refractory, from a patient treated with antithyroid drugs. Every receptor here comes from a female donor with Graves disease.

This clonotype showed up many times. The chain links TRBV7-2 to TRBJ1-2; 12 bases are shared with TRBD1. Trimming removed 0 bases from V and 2 bases from J; junction bases left unmatched: 1. Germline assignment: CDR1 SGHTA and CDR2 FQGNSA. This CDR3 is built from 16 residues. The DNA of the CDR3 is TGTGCCAGCAGCTTAGCGGGACAGGGGGCGAACTATGGCTACACCTTC. Protein product: CASSLAGQGANYGYTF. The full variable domain, with the rest looked up from reference TRBV7-2 and TRBJ1-2, is GAGVSQSPSNKVTEKGKDVELRCDPISGHTALYWYRQSLGQGLEFLIYFQGNSAPDKSGLPSDRFSAERTGGSVSTLTIQRTQQEDSAVYLCASSLAGQGANYGYTFGSGTRLTVV.

J is TRBJ1-2 and V is TRBV5-4; D is unresolved. The CDR3 covers 17 residues. Germline V lookup: CDR1 SGHNT, CDR2 YYREEE (reference sequence). The germline V and J ends were trimmed by 3 bases and 4 bases, with 22 bases remaining between them. CDR3: CASSYSLGFLESYGYTF. CDR3 DNA: TGTGCCAGCAGCTATTCGTTGGGTTTCTTGGAGAGCTATGGCTACACCTTC.

The table lists this clonotype with a few counts. The V gene is TRBV7-6, the J gene TRBJ1-1; TRBD1 is a possible D gene (5 bases). Germline CDR1 reads SGHVS; CDR2 reads FNYEAQ. V shed 1 base and J shed 4 bases, with 13 bases lying between them. The CDR3 spans 15 residues. CDR3 loop: CASSLVGGVRTEAFF. The CDR3 nucleotides are TGTGCCAGCAGCTTAGTCGGGGGGGTCCGCACTGAAGCTTTCTTT.

In its sample, this clonotype was seen many times. This rearrangement joins TRBV6-1 to TRBJ2-4; 9 bases are a match to TRBD1. The germline V gene encodes CDR1 MNHNS and CDR2 SASEGT. CDR3 length equals 14 residues. Trimming took 7 bases from V and 4 from J; bases not matched to a gene: 5. CDR3 in amino acids: CASNTGQGKNIQYF. The CDR3 coding sequence is TGTGCCAGCAATACGGGACAGGGTAAAAACATTCAGTACTTC.

This clonotype was picked up many times. This sequence joins TRBV11-2 and TRBJ2-4, with 7 positions matching TRBD2. The V gene's germline CDR1 is SGHAT and CDR2 FQNNGV. Trimming took 2 bases from V and 0 from J; bases not matched to a gene: 7. This CDR3 is 17 amino acids long. Written as DNA, the CDR3 is TGTGCCAGCAGCTTACTCCGGGGGGTTCTAGCCAAAAACATTCAGTACTTC. It is translated as CASSLLRGVLAKNIQYF.

The V call is TRBV29-1, the J call TRBJ1-1; D ambiguous. This CDR3 spans 10 amino acids. Trimming removed 1 base at V and 6 bases at J, with 3 bases between. Germline V gene data show CDR1 as SQVTM and CDR2 as ANQGSEA. CDR3 residues: CSVEGSEAFF. CDR3 coding DNA: TGCAGCGTTGAAGGCTCTGAAGCTTTCTTT.

This clonotype was picked up one time. The chain couples TRBV28 to TRBJ2-3; TRBD2 is a possible D gene (5 bases). The V gene's germline CDR1 is MDHEN and CDR2 SYDVKM. Trimming stripped 1 base from V and 2 bases from J, with 10 bases between. The CDR3 is 15 amino acids. The CDR3 DNA is TGTGCCAGCAGTTTATATGGGGAGACCACAGATACGCAGTATTTT. It is translated as CASSLYGETTDTQYF.

This clonotype was seen ten or more times. This sequence joins TRBV29-1 and TRBJ1-4; a possible D gene is TRBD1 (5 bases). This CDR3 is 10 amino acids long. From germline, CDR1 is SQVTM and CDR2 ANQGSEA. The V gene lost 6 bases and the J gene lost 12 bases, with 11 bases spanning the gap. In nucleotides, the CDR3 is TGCAGCGTCTGGGGAGGGGAACTGTTTTTT. Its protein product is CSVWGGELFF.

V is TRBV3-1 and J is TRBJ2-5, with D unresolved. V dropped 1 base and J dropped 0 bases, with 9 bases sitting between them. The CDR3 is 15 amino acids. CDR1 and CDR2 (germline): LGHDT, YNNKEL (reference sequence). The CDR3 sequence is CASSQAGTYQETQYF. The CDR3, as DNA: TGTGCCAGCAGCCAAGCGGGCACCTACCAAGAGACCCAGTACTTC.